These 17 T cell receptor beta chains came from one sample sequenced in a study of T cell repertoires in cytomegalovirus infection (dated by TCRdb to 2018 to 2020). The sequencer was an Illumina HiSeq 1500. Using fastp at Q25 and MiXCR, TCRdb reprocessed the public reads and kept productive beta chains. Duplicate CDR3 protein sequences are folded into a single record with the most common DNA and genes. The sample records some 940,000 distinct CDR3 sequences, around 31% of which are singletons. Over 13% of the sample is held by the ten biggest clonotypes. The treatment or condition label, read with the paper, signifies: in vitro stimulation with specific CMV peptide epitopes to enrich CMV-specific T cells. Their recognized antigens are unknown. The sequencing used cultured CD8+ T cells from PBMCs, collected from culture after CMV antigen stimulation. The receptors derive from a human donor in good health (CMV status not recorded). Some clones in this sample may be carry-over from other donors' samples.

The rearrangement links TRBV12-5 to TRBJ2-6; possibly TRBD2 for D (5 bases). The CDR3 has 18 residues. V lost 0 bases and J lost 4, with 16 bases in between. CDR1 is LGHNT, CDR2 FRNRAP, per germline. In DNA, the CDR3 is TGTGCTAGTGGTTTGGTAATCCCGAGCCCGGGGGGGGCCAACGTCCTGACTTTC. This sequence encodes CASGLVIPSPGGANVLTF.

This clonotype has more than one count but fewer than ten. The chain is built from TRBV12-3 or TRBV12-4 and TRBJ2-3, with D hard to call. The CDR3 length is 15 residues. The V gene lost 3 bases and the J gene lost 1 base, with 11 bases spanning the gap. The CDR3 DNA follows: TGTGCCAGCAGTTTCGGAGAAACGGGCACAGATACGCAGTATTTT. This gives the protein CASSFGETGTDTQYF.

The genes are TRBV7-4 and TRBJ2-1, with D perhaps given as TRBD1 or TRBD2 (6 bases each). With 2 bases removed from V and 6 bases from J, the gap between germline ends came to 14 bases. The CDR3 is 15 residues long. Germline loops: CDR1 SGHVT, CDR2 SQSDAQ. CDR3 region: CASSLKQGLLNEQFF. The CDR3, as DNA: TGTGCCAGCAGCTTAAAACAGGGACTGCTCAATGAGCAGTTCTTC. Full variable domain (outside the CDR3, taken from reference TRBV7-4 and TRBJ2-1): GAGVSQSPRYKVAKRGRDVALRCDSISGHVTLYWYRQTLGQGSEVLTYSQSDAQRDKSGRPSGRFSAERPERSVSTLKIQRTEQGDSAVYLCASSLKQGLLNEQFFGPGTRLTVL.

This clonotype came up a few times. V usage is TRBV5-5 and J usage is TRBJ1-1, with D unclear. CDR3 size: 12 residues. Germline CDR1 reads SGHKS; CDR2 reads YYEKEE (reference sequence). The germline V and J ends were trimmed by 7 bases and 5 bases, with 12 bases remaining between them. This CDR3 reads CASFVVGTEAFF. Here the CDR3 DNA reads TGTGCCAGCTTTGTAGTGGGGACTGAAGCTTTCTTT. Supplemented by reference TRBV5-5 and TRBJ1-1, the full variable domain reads DAGVTQSPTHLIKTRGQQVTLRCSPISGHKSVSWYQQVLGQGPQFIFQYYEKEERGRGNFPDRFSARQFPNYSSELNVNALLLGDSALYLCASFVVGTEAFFGQGTRLTVV.

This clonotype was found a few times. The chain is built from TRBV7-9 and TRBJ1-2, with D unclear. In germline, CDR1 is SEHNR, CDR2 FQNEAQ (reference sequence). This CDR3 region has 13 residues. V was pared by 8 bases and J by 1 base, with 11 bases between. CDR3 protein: CASLGPLNYGYTF. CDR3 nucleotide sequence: TGTGCCAGCTTAGGGCCGCTTAACTATGGCTACACCTTC.

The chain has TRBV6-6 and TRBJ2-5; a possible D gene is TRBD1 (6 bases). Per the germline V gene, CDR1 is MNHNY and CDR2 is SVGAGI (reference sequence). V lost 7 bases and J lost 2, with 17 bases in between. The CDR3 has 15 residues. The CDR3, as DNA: TGTGCCAGCACCGAGGGCAGGGGCTGGCAAGAGACCCAGTACTTC. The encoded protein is CASTEGRGWQETQYF.

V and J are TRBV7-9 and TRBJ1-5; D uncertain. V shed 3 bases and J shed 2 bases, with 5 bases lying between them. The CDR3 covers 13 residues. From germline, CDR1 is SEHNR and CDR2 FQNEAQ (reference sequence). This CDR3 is CASSFAGNQPQHF. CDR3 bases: TGTGCCAGCAGCTTCGCCGGCAATCAGCCCCAGCATTTT. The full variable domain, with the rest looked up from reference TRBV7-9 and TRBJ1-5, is DTGVSQNPRHKITKRGQNVTFRCDPISEHNRLYWYRQTLGQGPEFLTYFQNEAQLEKSRLLSDRFSAERPKGSFSTLEIQRTEQGDSAMYLCASSFAGNQPQHFGDGTRLSIL.

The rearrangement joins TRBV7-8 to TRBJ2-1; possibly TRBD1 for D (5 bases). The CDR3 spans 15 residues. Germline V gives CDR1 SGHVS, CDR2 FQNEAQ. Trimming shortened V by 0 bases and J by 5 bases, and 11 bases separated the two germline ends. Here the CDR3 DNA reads TGTGCCAGCAGCTTAGCCTCCAGGGTAAACAATGAGCAGTTCTTC. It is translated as CASSLASRVNNEQFF.

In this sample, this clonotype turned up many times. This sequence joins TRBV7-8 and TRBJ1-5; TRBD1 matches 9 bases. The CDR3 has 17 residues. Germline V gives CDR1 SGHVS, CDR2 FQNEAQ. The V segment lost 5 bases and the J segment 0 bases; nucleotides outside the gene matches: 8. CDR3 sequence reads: CASSHIRTGASNQPQHF. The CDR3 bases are TGTGCCAGCAGCCATATTAGGACAGGGGCTAGCAATCAGCCCCAGCATTTT.

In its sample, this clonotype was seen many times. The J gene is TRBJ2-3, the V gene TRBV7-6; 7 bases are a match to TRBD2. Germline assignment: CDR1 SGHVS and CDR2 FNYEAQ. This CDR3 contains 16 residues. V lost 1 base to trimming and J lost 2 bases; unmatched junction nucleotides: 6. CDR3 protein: CASSLVPGGDTDTQYF. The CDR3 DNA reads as TGTGCCAGCAGCTTAGTTCCGGGGGGTGACACAGATACGCAGTATTTT.

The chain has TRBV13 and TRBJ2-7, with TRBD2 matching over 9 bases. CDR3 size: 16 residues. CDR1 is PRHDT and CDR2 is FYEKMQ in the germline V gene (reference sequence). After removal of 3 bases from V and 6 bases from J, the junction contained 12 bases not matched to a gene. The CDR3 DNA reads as TGTGCCAGCAGCTTGGCAGCGGGGGGACTTAAGGCCGAGCAGTACGTC. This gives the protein CASSLAAGGLKAEQYV.

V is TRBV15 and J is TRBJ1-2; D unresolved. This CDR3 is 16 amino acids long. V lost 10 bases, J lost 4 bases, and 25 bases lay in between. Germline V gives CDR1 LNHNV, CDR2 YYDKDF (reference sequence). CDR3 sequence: CAKDDSQVAVGYGYTF. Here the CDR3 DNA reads TGTGCCAAAGACGACTCCCAAGTTGCGGTAGGCTATGGCTACACCTTC.

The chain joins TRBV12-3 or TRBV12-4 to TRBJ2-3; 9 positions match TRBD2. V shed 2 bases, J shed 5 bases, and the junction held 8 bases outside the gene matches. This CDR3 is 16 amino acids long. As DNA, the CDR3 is TGTGCCAGCAGTTTATTGGGGCGGGGGGGTCGAGATACGCAGTATTTT. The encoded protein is CASSLLGRGGRDTQYF.

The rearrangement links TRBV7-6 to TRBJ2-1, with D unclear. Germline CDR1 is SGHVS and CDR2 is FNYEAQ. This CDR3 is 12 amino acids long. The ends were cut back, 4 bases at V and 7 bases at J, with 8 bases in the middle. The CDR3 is CASSSANNEQFF. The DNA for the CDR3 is TGTGCCAGCAGCTCCGCCAATAATGAGCAGTTCTTC.

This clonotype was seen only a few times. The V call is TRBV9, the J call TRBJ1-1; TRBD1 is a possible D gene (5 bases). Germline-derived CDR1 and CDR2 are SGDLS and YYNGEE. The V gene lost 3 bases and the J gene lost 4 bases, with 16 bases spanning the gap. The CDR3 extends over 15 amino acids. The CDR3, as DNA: TGTGCCAGCAGCGCCATGACAGCGATGGGCACTGAAGCTTTCTTT. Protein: CASSAMTAMGTEAFF.

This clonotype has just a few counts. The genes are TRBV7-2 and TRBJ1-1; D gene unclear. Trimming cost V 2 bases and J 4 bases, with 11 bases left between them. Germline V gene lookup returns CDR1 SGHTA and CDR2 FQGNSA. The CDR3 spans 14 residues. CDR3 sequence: CASSLWEFGTEAFF. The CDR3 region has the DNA TGTGCCAGCAGCTTATGGGAGTTCGGCACTGAAGCTTTCTTT.

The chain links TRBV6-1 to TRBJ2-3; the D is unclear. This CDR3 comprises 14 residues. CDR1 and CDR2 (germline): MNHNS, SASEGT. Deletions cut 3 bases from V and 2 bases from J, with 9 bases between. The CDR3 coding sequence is TGTGCCAGCAGTGAGAGACTCATCACAGATACGCAGTATTTT. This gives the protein CASSERLITDTQYF.